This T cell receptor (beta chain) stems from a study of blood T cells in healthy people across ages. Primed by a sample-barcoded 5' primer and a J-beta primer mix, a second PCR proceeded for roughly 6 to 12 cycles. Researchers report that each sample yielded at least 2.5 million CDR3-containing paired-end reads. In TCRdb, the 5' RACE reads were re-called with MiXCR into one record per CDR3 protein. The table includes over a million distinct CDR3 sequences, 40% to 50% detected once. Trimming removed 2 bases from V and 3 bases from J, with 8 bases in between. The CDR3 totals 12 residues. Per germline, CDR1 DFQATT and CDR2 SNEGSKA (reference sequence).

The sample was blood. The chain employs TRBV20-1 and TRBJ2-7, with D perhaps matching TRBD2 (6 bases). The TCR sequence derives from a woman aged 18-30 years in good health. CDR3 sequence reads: CSARLAHYEQYF. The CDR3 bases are TGCAGTGCTAGACTAGCGCACTACGAGCAGTACTTC.